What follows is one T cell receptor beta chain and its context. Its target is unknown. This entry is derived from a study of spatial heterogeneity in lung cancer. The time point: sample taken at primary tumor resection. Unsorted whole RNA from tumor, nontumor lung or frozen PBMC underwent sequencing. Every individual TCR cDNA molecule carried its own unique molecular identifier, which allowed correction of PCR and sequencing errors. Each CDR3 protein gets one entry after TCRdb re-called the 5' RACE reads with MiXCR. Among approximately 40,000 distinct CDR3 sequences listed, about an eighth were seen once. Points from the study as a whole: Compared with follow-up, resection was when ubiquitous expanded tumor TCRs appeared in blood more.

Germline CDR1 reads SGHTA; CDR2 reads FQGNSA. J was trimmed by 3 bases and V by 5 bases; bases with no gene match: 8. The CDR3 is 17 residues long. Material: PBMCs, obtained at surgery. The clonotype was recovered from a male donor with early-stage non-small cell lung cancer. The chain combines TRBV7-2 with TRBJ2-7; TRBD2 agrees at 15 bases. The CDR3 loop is CASSRGLAGGFDYEQYF. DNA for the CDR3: TGTGCCAGCAGCCGGGGACTAGCGGGAGGCTTCGACTACGAGCAGTACTTC.